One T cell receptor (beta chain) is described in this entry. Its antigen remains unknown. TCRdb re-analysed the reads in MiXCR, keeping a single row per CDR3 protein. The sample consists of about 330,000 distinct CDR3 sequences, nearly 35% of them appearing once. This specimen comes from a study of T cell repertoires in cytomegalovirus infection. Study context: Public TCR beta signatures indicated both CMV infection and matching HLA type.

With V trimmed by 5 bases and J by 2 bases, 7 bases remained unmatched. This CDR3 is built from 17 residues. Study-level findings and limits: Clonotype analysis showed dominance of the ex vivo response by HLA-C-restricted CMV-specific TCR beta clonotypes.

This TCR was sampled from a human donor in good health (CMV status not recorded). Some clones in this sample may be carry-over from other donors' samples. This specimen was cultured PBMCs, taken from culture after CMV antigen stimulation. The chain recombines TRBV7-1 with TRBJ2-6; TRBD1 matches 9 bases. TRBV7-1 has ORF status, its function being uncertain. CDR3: CASSGHRGQPGANVLTF. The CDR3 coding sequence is TGTGCCAGCAGCGGCCACAGGGGGCAGCCTGGGGCCAACGTCCTGACTTTC.